The 13 T cell receptor beta chains presented below share a single source sample, sequenced in a study of blood T cell repertoires in COVID-19. TCRdb keeps only in-frame clones here, not all; method: immunoSEQ multiplex PCR. The sample lists under 200,000 clones; approximately 87% were seen once. Sequenced sample: peripheral blood. The source of these receptors is a man younger than 35 with active or convalescent COVID-19.

The J gene is TRBJ2-1, the V gene TRBV4-2; 10 positions agree with TRBD2. The CDR3 loop spans 16 amino acids. Trimming took 1 base from V and 5 from J; bases not matched to a gene: 5. Germline V lookup: CDR1 LGHNA, CDR2 YNFKEQ. CDR3 protein: CASSQAVAGGHNEQFF. For the CDR3, the DNA is TGTGCCAGCAGCCAAGCGGTAGCGGGGGGACACAATGAGCAGTTCTTC.

This clone was seen a few times. V and J are TRBV2 and TRBJ1-4; D gene uncertain. Between the trimmed V and J ends, which lost 6 bases and 7 bases, there was a span of 12 bases. CDR1 and CDR2 from the germline V gene are SNHLY and FYNNEI. This CDR3 region has 13 residues. The CDR3 loop reads CASRRNSGEKLFF. CDR3 bases: TGTGCCAGCAGAAGGAACAGCGGTGAAAAACTGTTTTTT. Full variable domain (remainder filled in from reference TRBV2 and TRBJ1-4): EPEVTQTPSHQVTQMGQEVILRCVPISNHLYFYWYRQILGQKVEFLVSFYNNEISEKSEIFDDQFSVERPDGSNFTLKIRSTKLEDSAMYFCASRRNSGEKLFFGSGTQLSVL.

The CDR3: CASSLEWTGALVGYTF. The CDR3 DNA is TGTGCCAGCAGCTTAGAATGGACAGGGGCGTTGGTCGGCTACACCTTC. This chain connects TRBV11-2 to TRBJ1-2, with 9 bases lining up with TRBD1. Losses at the gene ends were 0 bases for V and 8 bases for J; bases not matched to a gene: 10. This CDR3 contains 16 residues. Looked up from germline, CDR1 is SGHAT and CDR2 is FQNNGV.

The chain carries TRBV9 and TRBJ1-2; D unresolved. Germline CDR1 is SGDLS and CDR2 is YYNGEE. The CDR3 loop spans 14 amino acids. Trimming cost V 1 base and J 3 bases, with 10 bases left between them. CDR3 in amino acids: CASSVQPEYYGYTF. CDR3 nucleotides: TGTGCCAGCAGCGTACAGCCGGAGTACTATGGCTACACCTTC. The whole variable domain, filled in from reference TRBV9 and TRBJ1-2, reads DSGVTQTPKHLITATGQRVTLRCSPRSGDLSVYWYQQSLDQGLQFLIQYYNGEERAKGNILERFSAQQFPDLHSELNLSSLELGDSALYFCASSVQPEYYGYTFGSGTRLTVV.

The chain uses TRBV13 and TRBJ2-7, with TRBD1 matching over 7 bases. V was clipped by 5 bases and J by 3 bases; unmatched bases: 4. Germline CDR1 PRHDT, CDR2 FYEKMQ (reference sequence). The CDR3 consists of 13 residues. The chain's CDR3 is CASSPRDSYEQYF. DNA for the CDR3: TGTGCCAGCAGCCCCCGGGACAGCTACGAGCAGTACTTC.

V usage is TRBV6-5 and J usage is TRBJ2-7; tentative D call: TRBD2 (5 bases). CDR3 length: 15 residues. Germline V lookup: CDR1 MNHEY, CDR2 SVGAGI. The V and J ends lost 6 bases and 3 bases respectively, with 18 bases between them. DNA of the CDR3: TGTGCCAGCAGCAAAGGACGAACCCGGGACTACGAGCAGTACTTC. This encodes CASSKGRTRDYEQYF.

The chain couples TRBV3-1 (or the pseudogene TRBV3-2) to TRBJ1-2; D call uncertain. There are 15 residues in the CDR3. The V gene lost 1 base and the J gene lost 3 bases, with 12 bases spanning the gap. Germline-derived CDR1 and CDR2 are LGHDT and YNNKEL (reference sequence). Here the CDR3 reads CASSQGVPSDYGYTF. The CDR3 DNA reads TGTGCCAGCAGCCAAGGAGTCCCCTCCGACTATGGCTACACCTTC.

The chain links TRBV20-1 to TRBJ1-1; tentatively, D is TRBD1 (5 bases). The CDR3 loop spans 14 amino acids. From germline, CDR1 is DFQATT and CDR2 SNEGSKA (reference sequence). V was pared by 3 bases and J by 2 bases, with 13 bases between. The CDR3 is CSASQRGSNTEAFF. The DNA for the CDR3 is TGCAGTGCTAGTCAAAGGGGTTCCAACACTGAAGCTTTCTTT.

This rearrangement joins TRBV5-5 to TRBJ2-2, with a tentative D call TRBD2 (6 bases). CDR3 size: 14 residues. Germline V CDR1 and CDR2: SGHKS, YYEKEE (reference sequence). V dropped 1 base and J dropped 6 bases, with 10 bases sitting between them. CDR3 sequence (DNA): TGTGCCAGCAGCTTGTACGGGAGCGCCGGGGAGCTGTTTTTT. Protein product: CASSLYGSAGELFF.

This clone was observed once. V is TRBV24-1 and J is TRBJ2-2; D not resolved. CDR1 and CDR2 (germline): KGHDR, SFDVKD. The CDR3 consists of 15 residues. With 0 bases removed from V and 8 bases from J, the gap between germline ends came to 12 bases. This CDR3 reads CATSDLEPRTGELFF. In DNA form, the CDR3 reads TGTGCCACCAGTGATTTGGAACCCAGAACGGGGGAGCTGTTTTTT.

Remarks on this clone: At one boundary the junction diverges from the germline segment, which might be a read error. The J gene is TRBJ1-6, the V gene TRBV5-4; 9 nucleotides line up with TRBD1. The germline V gene has CDR1 SGHNT and CDR2 YYREEE (reference sequence). The CDR3 covers 14 residues. The CDR3 sequence: CASRLDRGGSPLHF. DNA of the CDR3: TGTGCCAGCAGGTTGGACAGGGGAGGATCACCCCTCCACTTT.

The rearrangement joins TRBV7-3 to TRBJ2-2; unclear D gene. The germline V gene has CDR1 SGHTA and CDR2 FQGTGA. Trimming took off 2 bases at V and 1 base at J, with 5 bases between the two ends. This CDR3 is 14 amino acids long. In DNA form, the CDR3 reads TGTGCCAGCAGCTTAGGAGAGAACACCGGGGAGCTGTTTTTT. Translated, it gives CASSLGENTGELFF.

Here the CDR3 DNA reads TGTGCCAGCACCCCCGGACTAGCGGGGGGGCGGTATACGCAGTATTTT. This gives the protein CASTPGLAGGRYTQYF. J is TRBJ2-3 and V is TRBV7-2; 15 nucleotides align to TRBD2. After removal of 7 bases from V and 7 bases from J, the junction contained 9 bases not matched to a gene. Germline V gene data show CDR1 as SGHTA and CDR2 as FQGNSA. The CDR3 is 16 residues long.